This T cell receptor beta chain is drawn from a study of T cell responses to AZD1222 COVID-19 vaccine. Libraries were prepared by immunoSEQ multiplex PCR; TCRdb keeps only in-frame clonotypes and omits some of them. The sample includes under 150,000 clones, 90% to 95% seen only once; the top ten take 1.5% to 2%. The source was peripheral blood, collected on day 0 of AZD1222 vaccination. This receptor was obtained from an adult in good health.

The CDR3 DNA reads as TGTGCCAGCAGCGTCAGGGGCCCCACAGATACGCAGTATTTT. Translating gives CASSVRGPTDTQYF. This chain connects TRBV9 to TRBJ2-3; perhaps TRBD1 as D (6 bases). The V gene's germline CDR1 is SGDLS and CDR2 YYNGEE. Trimming left V 2 bases short and J 2 bases short, with 9 bases between. The CDR3 is 14 amino acids.